This T cell receptor beta chain was obtained from a study of OX40 agonist ivuxolimab in advanced cancers. Study-level background: Every 2 weeks, patients received ivuxolimab intravenously, dosed at 0.01 to 10 mg/kg.

The table came from immunoSEQ multiplex PCR; TCRdb's copy has only in-frame clones and leaves some out. In the table there are tens of thousands of clones, approximately 89% of which are singletons. Looked up from germline, CDR1 is LNHDA and CDR2 is SQIVND (reference sequence). The CDR3 has 15 amino acids. The material was CD4+ or CD8+ T cells sorted from blood, obtained in a trial of the OX40 agonist ivuxolimab. This chain joins TRBV19 and TRBJ2-5; TRBD1 agrees at 7 bases. The end of the DNA is better explained by TRBJ2-7, so the J call may be wrong. This clonotype originated in an adult with an advanced solid tumor such as melanoma, head and neck, liver or kidney cancer. The CDR3 DNA follows: TGTGCCAGTAGTATAGAAAAGGGGGCCTCCTACGAGCAGTACTTC. Its protein product is CASSIEKGASYEQYF.